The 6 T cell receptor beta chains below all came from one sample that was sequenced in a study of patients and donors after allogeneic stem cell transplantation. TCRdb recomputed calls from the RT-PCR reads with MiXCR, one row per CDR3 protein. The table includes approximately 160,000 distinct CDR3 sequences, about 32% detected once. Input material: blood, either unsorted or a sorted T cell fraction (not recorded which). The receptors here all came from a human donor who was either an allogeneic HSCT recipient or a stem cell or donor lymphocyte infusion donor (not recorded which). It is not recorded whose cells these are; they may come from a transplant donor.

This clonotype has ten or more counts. In nucleotides, the CDR3 is TGTGCCAGCAGCCAAGGGTTCAAGAAAGCTTTCTTT. Its translation is CASSQGFKKAFF. The chain uses TRBV3-1 and TRBJ1-1; D remains unclear. This CDR3 contains 12 residues. From germline, CDR1 is LGHDT and CDR2 YNNKEL (reference sequence). V shed 1 base and J shed 9 bases, with 9 bases lying between them.

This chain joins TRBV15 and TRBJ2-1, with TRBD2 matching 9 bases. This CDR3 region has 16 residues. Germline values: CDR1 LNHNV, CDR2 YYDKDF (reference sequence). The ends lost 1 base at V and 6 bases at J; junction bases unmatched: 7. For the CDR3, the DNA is TGTGCCACCAGCAGAGGGGGTAGCGGGAGAGGCAATGAGCAGTTCTTC. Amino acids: CATSRGGSGRGNEQFF.

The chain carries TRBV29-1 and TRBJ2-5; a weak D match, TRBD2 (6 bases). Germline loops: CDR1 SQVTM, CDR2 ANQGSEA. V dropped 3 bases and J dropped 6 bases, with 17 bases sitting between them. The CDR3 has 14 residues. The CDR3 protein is CSVDYQLAGKTQYF. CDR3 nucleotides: TGCAGCGTTGATTATCAACTAGCCGGGAAGACCCAGTACTTC.

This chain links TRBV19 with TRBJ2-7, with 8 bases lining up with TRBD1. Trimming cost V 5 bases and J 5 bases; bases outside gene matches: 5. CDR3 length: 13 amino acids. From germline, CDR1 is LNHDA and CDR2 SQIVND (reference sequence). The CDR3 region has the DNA TGTGCCAGTAGTTCATCAGGGGGCCACGAGCAGTACTTC. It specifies CASSSSGGHEQYF.

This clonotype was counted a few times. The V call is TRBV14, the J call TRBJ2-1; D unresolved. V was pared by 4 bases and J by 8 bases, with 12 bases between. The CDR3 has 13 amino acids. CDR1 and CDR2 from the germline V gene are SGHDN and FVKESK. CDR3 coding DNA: TGTGCCAGCAGCCCCTTCAGGTTCGATGAGCAGTTCTTC. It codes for CASSPFRFDEQFF.

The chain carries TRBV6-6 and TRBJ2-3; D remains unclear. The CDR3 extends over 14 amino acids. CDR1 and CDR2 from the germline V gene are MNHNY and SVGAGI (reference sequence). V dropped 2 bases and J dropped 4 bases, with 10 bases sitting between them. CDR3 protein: CASSYVPLPDTQYF. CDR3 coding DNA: TGTGCCAGCAGTTACGTGCCACTCCCAGATACGCAGTATTTT.